A selection of T cell receptor beta chains follows, all from one sample in a study of blood T cell repertoires in COVID-19. Some clones are missing from TCRdb's copy, which holds only in-frame ones; the method was immunoSEQ multiplex PCR. The sample holds tens of thousands of clones; around 86% are singletons and the top ten take approximately 1.2%. Sequenced sample: peripheral blood. The receptors were sampled from a man in his forties with acute or convalescent COVID-19. The CDR3 runs from the conserved cysteine through the conserved F or W. The D gene is left open where the match is weak. Rows may omit the clone size; those that give it use once, few, many or a size class.

d_call: .; v_call: TRBV24-1; j_call: TRBJ2-3; clone_size: .; cdr3_aa: CATSDSGDSSTDTQYF; cdr3_nt: TGTGCCACCAGTGATTCGGGAGATAGTAGCACAGATACGCAGTATTTT
d_call: .; v_call: TRBV11-2; j_call: TRBJ1-2; clone_size: .; cdr3_aa: CASSARTGSYGYTF; cdr3_nt: TGTGCCAGCAGCGCCCGGACGGGATCCTATGGCTACACCTTC
d_call: TRBD1; v_call: TRBV6-6; j_call: TRBJ1-1; clone_size: .; cdr3_aa: CASSYRTGRTEAFF; cdr3_nt: TGTGCCAGCAGTTACCGGACAGGGCGCACTGAAGCTTTCTTT
d_call: TRBD1; v_call: TRBV5-4; j_call: TRBJ2-5; clone_size: .; cdr3_aa: CASSTRRTGPGETQYF; cdr3_nt: TGTGCCAGCAGCACCCGACGGACAGGGCCGGGGGAGACCCAGTACTTC
d_call: TRBD2; v_call: TRBV7-2; j_call: TRBJ2-5; clone_size: .; cdr3_aa: CASSPTPSGGQETQYF; cdr3_nt: TGTGCCAGCAGCCCAACCCCGTCGGGGGGACAAGAGACCCAGTACTTC
d_call: .; v_call: TRBV4-1; j_call: TRBJ2-5; clone_size: .; cdr3_aa: CASSATGGVQETQYF; cdr3_nt: TGCGCCAGCAGCGCAACAGGGGGGGTCCAAGAGACCCAGTACTTC
d_call: .; v_call: TRBV7-9; j_call: TRBJ1-1; clone_size: once; cdr3_aa: CASSSRRGIETEAFF; cdr3_nt: TGTGCCAGCAGCTCCCGAAGGGGGATTGAGACTGAAGCTTTCTTT
d_call: TRBD1; v_call: TRBV24-1; j_call: TRBJ1-1; clone_size: once; cdr3_aa: CATKQGSGTEAFF; cdr3_nt: TGTGCCACAAAACAGGGGAGTGGGACTGAAGCTTTCTTT
d_call: .; v_call: TRBV2; j_call: TRBJ1-1; clone_size: .; cdr3_aa: CASSEAGQFTEAFF; cdr3_nt: TGTGCCAGCAGTGAAGCTGGGCAGTTCACTGAAGCTTTCTTT
d_call: TRBD1; v_call: TRBV25-1; j_call: TRBJ1-1; clone_size: .; cdr3_aa: CASRQGAGTEAFF; cdr3_nt: TGTGCCAGCAGACAGGGGGCTGGGACTGAAGCTTTCTTT
d_call: .; v_call: TRBV11-2; j_call: TRBJ2-3; clone_size: .; cdr3_aa: CASSLDLPGKLKRTDTQYF; cdr3_nt: TGTGCCAGCAGCTTAGATCTCCCCGGGAAGCTCAAGCGGACAGATACGCAGTATTTT
d_call: .; v_call: TRBV5-1; j_call: TRBJ2-3; clone_size: .; cdr3_aa: CASSQARDTDTQYF; cdr3_nt: TGCGCCAGCAGCCAGGCCAGGGACACAGATACGCAGTATTTT
d_call: .; v_call: TRBV5-8; j_call: TRBJ1-3; clone_size: .; cdr3_aa: CASGTGASGNTIYF; cdr3_nt: TGTGCCAGCGGAACGGGAGCCTCTGGAAACACCATATATTTT
d_call: .; v_call: TRBV3-1/TRBV3-2; j_call: TRBJ1-2; clone_size: .; cdr3_aa: CASSSQDSYYGYTF; cdr3_nt: TGTGCCAGCAGCTCTCAGGACAGTTACTATGGCTACACCTTC
d_call: TRBD1; v_call: TRBV19; j_call: TRBJ1-5; clone_size: .; cdr3_aa: CASSSDRVGQPQHF; cdr3_nt: TGTGCCAGTAGTTCCGACAGGGTTGGGCAGCCCCAGCATTTT
d_call: .; v_call: TRBV14; j_call: TRBJ1-1; clone_size: .; cdr3_aa: CASSQGALWTEAFF; cdr3_nt: TGTGCCAGCAGCCAAGGGGCGTTGTGGACTGAAGCTTTCTTT
d_call: .; v_call: TRBV12-3/TRBV12-4; j_call: TRBJ2-7; clone_size: .; cdr3_aa: CASSHLGGRYF; cdr3_nt: TGTGCCAGCAGCCATCTAGGGGGAAGGTACTTC
d_call: TRBD1; v_call: TRBV2; j_call: TRBJ1-6; clone_size: .; cdr3_aa: CASRPGQSSYNSPLHF; cdr3_nt: TGTGCCAGCAGACCGGGACAGAGCTCCTATAATTCACCCCTCCACTTT
d_call: .; v_call: TRBV7-3; j_call: TRBJ2-7; clone_size: .; cdr3_aa: CASSLGDTNGDEQYF; cdr3_nt: TGTGCCAGCAGCTTAGGGGACACCAACGGGGACGAGCAGTACTTC
d_call: TRBD1; v_call: TRBV2; j_call: TRBJ2-7; clone_size: .; cdr3_aa: CASSTDRVKEQYF; cdr3_nt: TGTGCCAGCAGCACGGACAGGGTTAAAGAGCAGTACTTC
d_call: TRBD1; v_call: TRBV9; j_call: TRBJ2-7; clone_size: once; cdr3_aa: CASSHGIGQATYEQYF; cdr3_nt: TGTGCCAGCAGCCATGGGATCGGACAGGCGACCTACGAGCAGTACTTC
d_call: .; v_call: TRBV4-1; j_call: TRBJ1-4; clone_size: .; cdr3_aa: CASSHLLEKLFF; cdr3_nt: TGCGCCAGCAGCCACCTACTTGAAAAACTGTTTTTT
d_call: .; v_call: TRBV9; j_call: TRBJ2-1; clone_size: .; cdr3_aa: CASSPTPGVYEQFF; cdr3_nt: TGTGCCAGCAGCCCAACCCCAGGGGTCTATGAGCAGTTCTTC
d_call: TRBD2; v_call: TRBV25-1; j_call: TRBJ2-3; clone_size: .; cdr3_aa: CASSGPGLAGGYDTQYF; cdr3_nt: TGTGCCAGCAGTGGGCCGGGACTAGCGGGGGGGTATGATACGCAGTATTTT
d_call: .; v_call: TRBV24-1; j_call: TRBJ1-1; clone_size: .; cdr3_aa: CATSEPQSDEAFF; cdr3_nt: TGTGCCACCAGTGAGCCACAGAGTGATGAAGCTTTCTTT